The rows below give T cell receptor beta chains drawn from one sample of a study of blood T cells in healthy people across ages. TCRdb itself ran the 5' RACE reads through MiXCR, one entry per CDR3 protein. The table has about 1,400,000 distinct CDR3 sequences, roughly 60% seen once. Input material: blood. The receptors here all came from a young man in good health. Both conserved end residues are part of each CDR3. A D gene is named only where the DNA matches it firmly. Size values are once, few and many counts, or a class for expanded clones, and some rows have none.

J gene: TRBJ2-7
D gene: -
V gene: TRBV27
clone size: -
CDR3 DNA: TGTGCCAGCAGTTTATCGGTCGGGACGCAGGTCTCCTACGAGCAGTACTTC
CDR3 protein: CASSLSVGTQVSYEQYF

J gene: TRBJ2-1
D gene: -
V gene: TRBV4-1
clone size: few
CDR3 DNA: TGCGCCAGCAGCCCCCCCAACGGGGGTAGGCAGTTCTTC
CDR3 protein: CASSPPNGGRQFF

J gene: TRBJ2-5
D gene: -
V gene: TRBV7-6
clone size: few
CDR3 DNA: TGTGCCAGCAGCTTGGTAGGTCTACAAGAGACCCAGTACTTC
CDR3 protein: CASSLVGLQETQYF

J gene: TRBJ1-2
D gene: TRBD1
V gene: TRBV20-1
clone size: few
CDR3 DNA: TGCAGTGCTAAATCGGGGGACAGACGCACCTTC
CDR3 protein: CSAKSGDRRTF

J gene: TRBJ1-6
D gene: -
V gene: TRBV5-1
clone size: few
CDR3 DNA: TGCGCCAGCAGCTTGGCGGGGCTGGAGAATTCACCCCTCCACTTT
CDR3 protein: CASSLAGLENSPLHF

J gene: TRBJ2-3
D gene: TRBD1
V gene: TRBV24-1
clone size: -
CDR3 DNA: TGTGCCACCAGTGAGGGACAGGGGAGGTTTGATGATACGCAGTATTTT
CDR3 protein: CATSEGQGRFDDTQYF

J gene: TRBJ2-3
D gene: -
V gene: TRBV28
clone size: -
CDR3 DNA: TGTGCCAGCAGACTTTCAAGGGGGACAGATACGCAGTATTTT
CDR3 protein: CASRLSRGTDTQYF

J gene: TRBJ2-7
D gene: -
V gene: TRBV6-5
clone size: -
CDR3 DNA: TGTGCCAGCGGGAGCTGGAGGTACGAGCAGTACTTC
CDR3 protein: CASGSWRYEQYF

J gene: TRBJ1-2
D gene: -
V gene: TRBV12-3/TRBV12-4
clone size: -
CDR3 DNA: TGTGCCAGCAGTTTAGGTCAGGGGCTATATGGCTACACCTTC
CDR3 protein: CASSLGQGLYGYTF

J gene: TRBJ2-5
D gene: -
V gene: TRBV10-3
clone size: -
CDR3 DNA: TGTGCCATCAGTGAGTCAGTAGAGACCCAGTACTTC
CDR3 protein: CAISESVETQYF

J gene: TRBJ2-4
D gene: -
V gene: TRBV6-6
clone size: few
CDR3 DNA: TGTGCCAGCAGTTACTCGAAAACGGAGGAGTACTTC
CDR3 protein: CASSYSKTEEYF

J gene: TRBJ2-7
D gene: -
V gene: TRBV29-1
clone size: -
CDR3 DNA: TGCGGCGTTGACGGCAGCTCCTACGAGCAGTACTTC
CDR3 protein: CGVDGSSYEQYF

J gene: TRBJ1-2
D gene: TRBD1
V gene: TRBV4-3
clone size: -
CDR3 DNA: TGCGCCAGCACTACGACAGGGGGTAATGGCTACACCTTC
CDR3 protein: CASTTTGGNGYTF

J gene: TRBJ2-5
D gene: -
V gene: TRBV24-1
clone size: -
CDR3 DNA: TGTGCCACCAAAGGAGGGGGGCAAGAGACCCAGTACTTC
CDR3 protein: CATKGGGQETQYF

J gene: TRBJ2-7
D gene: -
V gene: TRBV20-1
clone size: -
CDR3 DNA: TGCAGTGTTAGATTTGACTCCTACGAGCAGTACTTC
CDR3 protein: CSVRFDSYEQYF

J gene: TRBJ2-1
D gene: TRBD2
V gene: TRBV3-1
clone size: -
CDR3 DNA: TGTGCCAGCAGCCAAGCTAGCGGCTACAATGAGCAGTTCTTC
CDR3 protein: CASSQASGYNEQFF